The 12 T cell receptor beta chains reported below all come from one sample, sequenced in a study of blood T cell repertoires in COVID-19 (dated by TCRdb to between 2020 and 2021). Libraries were made using the immunoSEQ multiplex PCR assay. TCRdb limited this immuneACCESS table to in-frame rearrangements with V and J called. A share of clones is missing; checked studies link under half to unresolved V genes, and the rest is unexplained. The sample data list tens of thousands of clones, and almost 85% of these were observed just once. The biggest ten clones account for approximately 7.3% of the sample. Sequenced input: peripheral blood. Every receptor here comes from a human donor in a cohort sampled during active COVID-19.

V and J are TRBV27 and TRBJ1-3; possible D gene TRBD1, 6 bases. In germline, CDR1 is MNHEY, CDR2 SMNVEV (reference sequence). This CDR3 has 15 amino acids. Trimming shortened V by 6 bases and J by 2 bases, and 14 bases separated the two germline ends. This chain's CDR3 is CASSLATGAGNTIYF. CDR3 bases: TGTGCCAGCAGCTTAGCGACAGGTGCTGGAAACACCATATATTTT.

In DNA, the CDR3 is TGTGCCAGCTCACTCCGAGAAACAACTAATGAAAAACTGTTTTTT. This sequence encodes CASSLRETTNEKLFF. The rearrangement links TRBV18 to TRBJ1-4; the D is unclear. V lost 4 bases and J 0 bases, leaving 9 bases between the germline ends. Per the germline V gene, CDR1 is KGHSH and CDR2 is LQKENI. This CDR3 spans 15 amino acids.

The rearrangement joins TRBV7-9 to TRBJ1-1; 11 bases fit TRBD1. The CDR3 runs 15 residues. The germline gives CDR1 SEHNR, CDR2 FQNEAQ (reference sequence). Trimming removed 6 bases from V and 3 bases from J; junction bases left unmatched: 6. The CDR3 protein is CASSFRGQGDTEAFF. In DNA, the CDR3 is TGTGCCAGCAGTTTTAGGGGACAGGGGGACACTGAAGCTTTCTTT.

This chain links TRBV9 with TRBJ2-7, with 9 nucleotides matching TRBD1. The CDR3 loop spans 14 amino acids. Unmatched junction bases numbered 8, after V lost 7 bases and J lost 3 bases. Germline CDR1 is SGDLS and CDR2 is YYNGEE. Written as DNA, the CDR3 is TGTGCCAGCCCGCCAGGGGACAGGGACTACGAGCAGTACTTC. Its protein product is CASPPGDRDYEQYF.

The chain carries TRBV24-1 and TRBJ1-2; 11 bases line up with TRBD1. Germline V gene lookup returns CDR1 KGHDR and CDR2 SFDVKD. The CDR3 length is 17 residues. Germline trimming cut 3 bases from V and 4 bases from J; bases unmatched to any gene: 9. The CDR3 is CATSDHRDRGFFYGYTF. In DNA, the CDR3 is TGTGCCACCAGTGATCACCGGGACAGGGGGTTTTTCTATGGCTACACCTTC.

The chain uses TRBV7-2 and TRBJ2-7; 10 bases line up with TRBD2. The germline CDR1 and CDR2 sequences are SGHTA and FQGNSA. The CDR3 totals 16 residues. With 1 base clipped from V and 0 bases from J, the junction kept 3 bases outside the gene matches. CDR3 loop: CASSLVKRGGSYEQYF. In nucleotides, the CDR3 is TGTGCCAGCAGCTTAGTTAAGCGGGGGGGCTCCTACGAGCAGTACTTC.

The rearrangement links TRBV19 to TRBJ2-7; TRBD1 aligns across 10 bases. The V segment lost 4 bases and the J segment 4 bases; nucleotides outside the gene matches: 4. CDR3 length equals 14 residues. Looked up from germline, CDR1 is LNHDA and CDR2 is SQIVND (reference sequence). CDR3 protein: CASSNPGQGYEQYF. CDR3 sequence (DNA): TGTGCCAGTAGTAACCCGGGACAGGGGTACGAGCAGTACTTC.

The rearrangement links TRBV19 to TRBJ2-6, with D unresolved. This CDR3 is built from 16 residues. CDR1 is LNHDA and CDR2 is SQIVND in the germline V gene (reference sequence). Trimming pared 0 bases from V and 3 bases from J, leaving 9 bases between. CDR3 sequence reads: CASSIDRGGGANVLTF. CDR3 nucleotide sequence: TGTGCCAGTAGTATAGATCGCGGTGGTGGGGCCAACGTCCTGACTTTC.

The CDR3 loop is CASSPGGLPISGELFF. CDR3 nucleotides: TGCGCCAGCAGCCCGGGAGGACTACCGATCTCCGGGGAGCTGTTTTTT. J is TRBJ2-2 and V is TRBV4-1; 7 bases map to TRBD2. The CDR3 has 16 residues. Germline-derived CDR1 and CDR2 are MGHRA and YSYEKL. The J segment lost 6 bases and the V segment lost 4 bases, leaving 11 bases of the junction unmatched.

V gene TRBV6-5 combines with J gene TRBJ2-7; TRBD1 agrees at 7 bases. V lost 7 bases and J lost 2; bases outside the gene matches: 8. The length of the CDR3 is 14 residues. Per the germline V gene, CDR1 is MNHEY and CDR2 is SVGAGI. Here the CDR3 reads CASTVSTGAYEQYF. DNA for the CDR3: TGTGCCAGCACCGTTTCAACAGGGGCCTACGAGCAGTACTTC.

The chain uses TRBV19 and TRBJ2-7; D may be TRBD1 (7 bases). Trimming removed 4 bases at V and 2 bases at J, with 12 bases between. Germline V CDR1 and CDR2: LNHDA, SQIVND (reference sequence). The CDR3 is made up of 14 amino acids. The CDR3 DNA is TGTGCCAGTAGTAGTCAGGGGGGCCCCTACGAGCAGTACTTC. This gives the protein CASSSQGGPYEQYF.

V and J are TRBV5-1 and TRBJ1-5, with D maybe TRBD1 (5 bases). CDR3 length: 15 amino acids. The ends were cut back, 0 bases at V and 5 bases at J, with 12 bases in the middle. CDR1 is SGHRS and CDR2 is YFSETQ in the germline V gene. The CDR3 reads CASSLGGTGDQPQHF. The CDR3 DNA is TGCGCCAGCAGCTTGGGGGGGACGGGGGATCAGCCCCAGCATTTT.